The rows below give T cell receptor beta chains drawn from one sample of a study of cytomegalovirus exposure and HLA in healthy donors. The repertoire was sequenced with immunoSEQ multiplex PCR; TCRdb's copy has only in-frame clones and lacks some. Found here are fewer than 200,000 clones, roughly 79% of them singletons; the top ten hold 13%. The specimen was PBMCs. Receptor source: a woman aged 45-65 years in good health and CMV-seronegative. Both conserved end residues are part of each CDR3. The order of the fields is J gene, V gene, clone size, D gene, CDR3 DNA, CDR3 protein. The D gene is left open where the match is weak. Part of the rows lack a size; the others show once, few, many or a class for expanded clones.

J gene: TRBJ2-7; V gene: TRBV5-1; clone size: few; D gene: TRBD1; CDR3 DNA: TGCGCCAGCAGCCGGGGGACAGGTGACTACGAGCAGTACTTC; CDR3 protein: CASSRGTGDYEQYF
J gene: TRBJ2-7; V gene: TRBV19; clone size: NA; D gene: NA; CDR3 DNA: TGTGCCAGCAGGGCCCTTGGGGCCTACGAGCAGTACTTC; CDR3 protein: CASRALGAYEQYF
J gene: TRBJ2-2; V gene: TRBV5-1; clone size: NA; D gene: NA; CDR3 DNA: TGCGCCAGCAGCTTGGACTGGTCTGTCGGGGAGCTGTTTTTT; CDR3 protein: CASSLDWSVGELFF
J gene: TRBJ2-7; V gene: TRBV5-4; clone size: once; D gene: NA; CDR3 DNA: TGTGCCAGCAGCTCGAAAAGCGACTACGAGCAGTACTTC; CDR3 protein: CASSSKSDYEQYF
J gene: TRBJ1-1; V gene: TRBV6-5; clone size: NA; D gene: NA; CDR3 DNA: TGTGCCAGCAGTCAAGGGGCGGGGTACACTGAAGCTTTCTTT; CDR3 protein: CASSQGAGYTEAFF
J gene: TRBJ1-3; V gene: TRBV7-2; clone size: NA; D gene: NA; CDR3 DNA: TGTGCCAGCAGCTCAACTGATAGCTCTGGAAACACCATATATTTT; CDR3 protein: CASSSTDSSGNTIYF
J gene: TRBJ2-2; V gene: TRBV28; clone size: NA; D gene: TRBD1; CDR3 DNA: TGTGCCAGTTTGGGACAGGGAATCACCGGGGAGCTGTTTTTT; CDR3 protein: CASLGQGITGELFF
J gene: TRBJ2-3; V gene: TRBV5-1; clone size: NA; D gene: TRBD2; CDR3 DNA: TGCGCCAGCAGCCGCCGGAGCGGGGGGGCCGAAGATACGCAGTATTTT; CDR3 protein: CASSRRSGGAEDTQYF
J gene: TRBJ1-1; V gene: TRBV7-9; clone size: NA; D gene: NA; CDR3 DNA: TGTTCCTTAGTGAAGGGAGGCACTGAAGCTTTCTTT; CDR3 protein: CSLVKGGTEAFF
J gene: TRBJ2-1; V gene: TRBV30; clone size: NA; D gene: NA; CDR3 DNA: TGTGCCTGGGCCGGGAGAAAAGGTGAGCAGTTCTTC; CDR3 protein: CAWAGRKGEQFF
J gene: TRBJ2-1; V gene: TRBV7-3; clone size: NA; D gene: NA; CDR3 DNA: TGTGCCAGCAGCTCGAGGGTAGCTCTGAGTAGTCTGAATGAGCAGTTCTTC; CDR3 protein: CASSSRVALSSLNEQFF
J gene: TRBJ2-5; V gene: TRBV27; clone size: NA; D gene: NA; CDR3 DNA: TGTGCCAGCGCAATACAGGGTTCAGAGACCCAGTACTTC; CDR3 protein: CASAIQGSETQYF
J gene: TRBJ1-2; V gene: TRBV1; clone size: NA; D gene: NA; CDR3 DNA: TGCACCAGCAGCGACAGGACAGGGGGCCATGGCTACACCTTC; CDR3 protein: CTSSDRTGGHGYTF
J gene: TRBJ1-1; V gene: TRBV15; clone size: NA; D gene: NA; CDR3 DNA: TGTGCCACCAGCAGAGATGGGGGGACGCTTTACACTGAAGCTTTCTTT; CDR3 protein: CATSRDGGTLYTEAFF
J gene: TRBJ1-3; V gene: TRBV28; clone size: NA; D gene: TRBD1; CDR3 DNA: TGTGCCAGCAGCACCGGACAGGGGCAATTCTCTGGAAACACCATATATTTT; CDR3 protein: CASSTGQGQFSGNTIYF
J gene: TRBJ2-2; V gene: TRBV11-2; clone size: NA; D gene: NA; CDR3 DNA: TGTGCCAGCAGCTTAGGAGGGCCCGGGGAGCTGTTTTTT; CDR3 protein: CASSLGGPGELFF
J gene: TRBJ1-5; V gene: TRBV6-5; clone size: NA; D gene: TRBD1; CDR3 DNA: TGTGCCAGCAGTAGCAGGGGGAATCAGCCCCAGCATTTT; CDR3 protein: CASSSRGNQPQHF
J gene: TRBJ1-4; V gene: TRBV18; clone size: NA; D gene: TRBD1; CDR3 DNA: TGTGCCAGCCGACAGGGCAATGGGCATGAAAAACTGTTTTTT; CDR3 protein: CASRQGNGHEKLFF
J gene: TRBJ2-1; V gene: TRBV4-3; clone size: NA; D gene: TRBD2; CDR3 DNA: TGCGCCAGCAGCCAAGACGTTATGGGTATAGCGGGGTATGAGCAGTTCTTC; CDR3 protein: CASSQDVMGIAGYEQFF
J gene: TRBJ2-3; V gene: TRBV19; clone size: NA; D gene: TRBD2; CDR3 DNA: TGTGCCAGTAGTACTAGCGGGAGGGACACAGATACGCAGTATTTT; CDR3 protein: CASSTSGRDTDTQYF
J gene: TRBJ1-3; V gene: TRBV28; clone size: NA; D gene: TRBD1; CDR3 DNA: TGTGCCAGCAGTTCCACAGGGGGCGCTGGAAACACCATATATTTT; CDR3 protein: CASSSTGGAGNTIYF
J gene: TRBJ2-2; V gene: TRBV7-6; clone size: NA; D gene: TRBD1; CDR3 DNA: TGTGCCAGCAGCTGGAGACAGGGGGCCAGGAACACCGGGGAGCTGTTTTTT; CDR3 protein: CASSWRQGARNTGELFF
J gene: TRBJ2-3; V gene: TRBV5-1; clone size: NA; D gene: TRBD2; CDR3 DNA: TGCGCCAGCAGCTATAGCGGGTACACAGATACGCAGTATTTT; CDR3 protein: CASSYSGYTDTQYF
J gene: TRBJ2-3; V gene: TRBV9; clone size: NA; D gene: NA; CDR3 DNA: TGTGCCAGCAGCGTAGCGGGAAGGGGCACAGATACGCAGTATTTT; CDR3 protein: CASSVAGRGTDTQYF
J gene: TRBJ2-3; V gene: TRBV9; clone size: NA; D gene: TRBD2; CDR3 DNA: TGTGCCAGCAGCGTCCAGACCCGGACTAGCGGGAACACAGATACGCAGTATTTT; CDR3 protein: CASSVQTRTSGNTDTQYF
J gene: TRBJ1-3; V gene: TRBV27; clone size: NA; D gene: NA; CDR3 DNA: TGTGCCAGCAGTCCCTACTCGGGGTTGAACACCATATATTTT; CDR3 protein: CASSPYSGLNTIYF
J gene: TRBJ1-2; V gene: TRBV7-2; clone size: NA; D gene: TRBD1; CDR3 DNA: TGTGCCAGCAGCCTATCGGGACAGGGCTACTATGGCTACACCTTC; CDR3 protein: CASSLSGQGYYGYTF
J gene: TRBJ1-5; V gene: TRBV9; clone size: NA; D gene: NA; CDR3 DNA: TGTGCCAGCAGCGTAGCAGCAGGGCAGCCCCAGCATTTT; CDR3 protein: CASSVAAGQPQHF
J gene: TRBJ1-2; V gene: TRBV6-5; clone size: few; D gene: TRBD1; CDR3 DNA: TGTGCCAGCAAGGTGACAGGGGTCCCTAGTGGCTACACCTTC; CDR3 protein: CASKVTGVPSGYTF
J gene: TRBJ2-3; V gene: TRBV28; clone size: once; D gene: TRBD2; CDR3 DNA: TGTGCCAGCAGAATTTCGGGGGGAGCGGACACAGATACGCAGTATTTT; CDR3 protein: CASRISGGADTDTQYF
J gene: TRBJ2-7; V gene: TRBV6-4; clone size: once; D gene: NA; CDR3 DNA: TGTGCCAGCAGTGTGTTTAGCGGAACCTACGAGCAGTACTTC; CDR3 protein: CASSVFSGTYEQYF
J gene: TRBJ1-2; V gene: TRBV19; clone size: NA; D gene: TRBD1; CDR3 DNA: TGTGCCAGTAGTGAGGGACAGATAAACTATGGCTACACCTTC; CDR3 protein: CASSEGQINYGYTF
J gene: TRBJ2-5; V gene: TRBV4-3; clone size: NA; D gene: TRBD2; CDR3 DNA: TGCGCCAGCAGCCAAGTTCTAGCGGGGACTGAGACCCAGTACTTC; CDR3 protein: CASSQVLAGTETQYF
J gene: TRBJ1-1; V gene: TRBV6-1; clone size: NA; D gene: NA; CDR3 DNA: TGTGCCAGCAGCCAATTGAACACTGAAGCTTTCTTT; CDR3 protein: CASSQLNTEAFF
J gene: TRBJ1-3; V gene: TRBV28; clone size: once; D gene: TRBD1; CDR3 DNA: TGTGCCAGCAGTTCCCAGGGGGGATCTGGAAACACCATATATTTT; CDR3 protein: CASSSQGGSGNTIYF
J gene: TRBJ2-1; V gene: TRBV6-6; clone size: NA; D gene: NA; CDR3 DNA: NA; CDR3 protein: CASSSSEIQFF
J gene: TRBJ1-4; V gene: TRBV9; clone size: NA; D gene: NA; CDR3 DNA: TGTGCCAGCAGCGGCGGCAGACAGCCCAATGAAAAACTGTTTTTT; CDR3 protein: CASSGGRQPNEKLFF
J gene: TRBJ1-1; V gene: TRBV20-1; clone size: few; D gene: NA; CDR3 DNA: TGCAGTGCAAGCGGAGACACTGAAGCTTTCTTT; CDR3 protein: CSASGDTEAFF
J gene: TRBJ1-3; V gene: TRBV7-9; clone size: NA; D gene: NA; CDR3 DNA: TGTGCCAGCAGCTTGGACATCTTGATGAACACCATATATTTT; CDR3 protein: CASSLDILMNTIYF
J gene: TRBJ1-1; V gene: TRBV10-2; clone size: NA; D gene: NA; CDR3 DNA: TGCGCCAGCAGTGAGTTGAGGGCCCTGAACACTGAAGCTTTCTTT; CDR3 protein: CASSELRALNTEAFF
J gene: TRBJ1-5; V gene: TRBV10-3; clone size: NA; D gene: NA; CDR3 DNA: TGTGCCATCAGTGATCAGGCCGGCTATAGCAATCAGCCCCAGCATTTT; CDR3 protein: CAISDQAGYSNQPQHF
J gene: TRBJ2-1; V gene: TRBV2; clone size: few; D gene: TRBD2; CDR3 DNA: TGTGCCAGCAGGCGGGAGAACTACAATGAGCAGTTCTTC; CDR3 protein: CASRRENYNEQFF
J gene: TRBJ2-1; V gene: TRBV19; clone size: NA; D gene: TRBD2; CDR3 DNA: TGTGCCAGTAGTATTAGCGGGAGAGGTGAGCAGTTCTTC; CDR3 protein: CASSISGRGEQFF
J gene: TRBJ2-1; V gene: TRBV7-2; clone size: few; D gene: TRBD2; CDR3 DNA: TGTGCCAGCAGCCCGCGGGAGGGGAGGGCCGGGGAGCAGTTCTTC; CDR3 protein: CASSPREGRAGEQFF
J gene: TRBJ1-2; V gene: TRBV5-4; clone size: NA; D gene: TRBD1; CDR3 DNA: TGTGCCAGCAGCCCTCGGACAGGGGGCTTATATGGCTACACCTTC; CDR3 protein: CASSPRTGGLYGYTF
J gene: TRBJ2-7; V gene: TRBV7-2; clone size: few; D gene: TRBD2; CDR3 DNA: TGTGCCAGCAGCTCGGGACTAGCGGGGGGATACGAGCAGTACTTC; CDR3 protein: CASSSGLAGGYEQYF
J gene: TRBJ1-1; V gene: TRBV5-5; clone size: few; D gene: NA; CDR3 DNA: TGTGCCAGCAGCTCTCCAAGAGGGAGTGGGGCTGAAGCTTTCTTT; CDR3 protein: CASSSPRGSGAEAFF
J gene: TRBJ1-3; V gene: TRBV14; clone size: NA; D gene: TRBD1; CDR3 DNA: TGTGCCAGCAGCCTTCGGACAGGGGCATACACCATATATTTT; CDR3 protein: CASSLRTGAYTIYF
J gene: TRBJ1-1; V gene: TRBV7-9; clone size: NA; D gene: NA; CDR3 DNA: TGTGCCAGCAGCCTTCGACAGAACACTGAAGCTTTCTTT; CDR3 protein: CASSLRQNTEAFF
J gene: TRBJ2-6; V gene: TRBV14; clone size: NA; D gene: TRBD1; CDR3 DNA: TGTGCCAGCAGCCAAGTGGGACAGGGGGCGCTTGGGGCCAACGTCCTGACTTTC; CDR3 protein: CASSQVGQGALGANVLTF
J gene: TRBJ1-2; V gene: TRBV9; clone size: NA; D gene: TRBD1; CDR3 DNA: TGTGCCAGCAGCGTAGATGGGACAGGGAGGTATGGCTACACCTTC; CDR3 protein: CASSVDGTGRYGYTF
J gene: TRBJ1-1; V gene: TRBV7-9; clone size: NA; D gene: TRBD1; CDR3 DNA: TGTGCCAGCAGCCCGACAGGGGGCTTGATCACTGAAGCTTTCTTT; CDR3 protein: CASSPTGGLITEAFF
J gene: TRBJ2-1; V gene: TRBV4-1; clone size: NA; D gene: TRBD2; CDR3 DNA: TGCGCCAGCAGGCGACTAGCGGGGGGGCCGGATGAGCAGTTCTTC; CDR3 protein: CASRRLAGGPDEQFF
J gene: TRBJ1-1; V gene: TRBV18; clone size: NA; D gene: TRBD1; CDR3 DNA: TGTGCCAGCTCCCCGGGACAGGGGGGACGAGGGATGGCTGAAGCTTTCTTT; CDR3 protein: CASSPGQGGRGMAEAFF
J gene: TRBJ1-1; V gene: TRBV5-5; clone size: NA; D gene: NA; CDR3 DNA: TGTGCCAGCAGCGCAGATACGACTGAAGCTTTCTTT; CDR3 protein: CASSADTTEAFF